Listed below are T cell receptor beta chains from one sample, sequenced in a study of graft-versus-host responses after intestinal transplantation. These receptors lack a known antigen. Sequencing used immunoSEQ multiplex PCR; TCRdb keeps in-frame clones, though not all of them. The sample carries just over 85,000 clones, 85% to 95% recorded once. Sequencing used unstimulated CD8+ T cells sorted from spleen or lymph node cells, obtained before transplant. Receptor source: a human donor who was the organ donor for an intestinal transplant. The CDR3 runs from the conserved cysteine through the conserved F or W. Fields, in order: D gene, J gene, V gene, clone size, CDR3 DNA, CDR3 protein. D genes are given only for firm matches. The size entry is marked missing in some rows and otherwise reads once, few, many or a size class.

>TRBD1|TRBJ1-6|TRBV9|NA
TGTGCCAGCAGCGAAACAGGGGATAATTCACCCCTCCACTTT
CASSETGDNSPLHF
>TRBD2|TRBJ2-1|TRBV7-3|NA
TGTGCCAGCAGCTTACTTGGGTCGGGGGGGCCCAATGAGCAGTTCTTC
CASSLLGSGGPNEQFF
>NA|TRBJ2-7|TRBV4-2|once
TGTGCCAGCAGCCAAGGTAGGGGCACCTACGAGCAGTACTTC
CASSQGRGTYEQYF
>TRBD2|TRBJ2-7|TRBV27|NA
TGTGCCAGCAGTTCACTGCTAGCGGGGGGGCCCTACGAGCAGTACTTC
CASSSLLAGGPYEQYF
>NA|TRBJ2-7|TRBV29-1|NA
TGCAGCGTTGCCGGGATCTCCTACGAGCAGTACTTC
CSVAGISYEQYF
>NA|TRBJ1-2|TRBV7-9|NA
TGTGCCAGCAGCTCAACCGTTGATGGGGCGGTCTATGGCTACACCTTC
CASSSTVDGAVYGYTF
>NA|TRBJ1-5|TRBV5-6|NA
TGTGCCAGCAGCTTAACCCGGGACTCCCATAGCAATCAGCCCCAGCATTTT
CASSLTRDSHSNQPQHF
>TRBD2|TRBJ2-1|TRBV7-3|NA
TGTGCCAGCAGCCTCCTCCCCGGACTAGCGGGGGTGTACAATGAGCAGTTCTTC
CASSLLPGLAGVYNEQFF
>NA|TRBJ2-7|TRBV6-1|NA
TGTGCCAGCAGTGAAGCGCAAAGGGGTACCTACGAGCAGTACTTC
CASSEAQRGTYEQYF
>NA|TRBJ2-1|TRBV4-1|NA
TGCGCCAGCAGCCAAGAACTAGGCTCCTACAATGAGCAGTTCTTC
CASSQELGSYNEQFF
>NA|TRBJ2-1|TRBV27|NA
TGTGCCAGCAGTTTAGGCTCCAACAATGAGCAGTTCTTC
CASSLGSNNEQFF
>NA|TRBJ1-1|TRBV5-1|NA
TGCGCCAGCAGCCCGCCCTCGGGGGGCACTGAAGCTTTCTTT
CASSPPSGGTEAFF
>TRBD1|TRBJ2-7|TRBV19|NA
TGTGCCAGTAGTCTGGGAGCCGGGACAGGGATCTACGAGCAGTACTTC
CASSLGAGTGIYEQYF
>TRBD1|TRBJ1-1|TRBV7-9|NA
TGTGCCAGCAGCATACAGGGGCCCAGGGACACTGAAGCTTTCTTT
CASSIQGPRDTEAFF
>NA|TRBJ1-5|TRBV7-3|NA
TGTGCCAGCAGCCCGCACTTCACCACTAATCAGCCCCAGCATTTT
CASSPHFTTNQPQHF
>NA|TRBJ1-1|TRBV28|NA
TGTGCCAGCAGTTCCCGGACAGAGTACACTGAAGCTTTCTTT
CASSSRTEYTEAFF
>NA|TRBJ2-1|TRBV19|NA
TGTGCCAGTACTACAGGGTTGGGGGAGCAGTTCTTC
CASTTGLGEQFF
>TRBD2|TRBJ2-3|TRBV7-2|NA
TGTGCCAGCAGCTCGTTGGGACTAGCGGGGGATACGCAGTATTTT
CASSSLGLAGDTQYF
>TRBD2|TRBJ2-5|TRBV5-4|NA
TGTGCCAGCAGCTTAGCGGGAGCGAGAGAGACCCAGTACTTC
CASSLAGARETQYF
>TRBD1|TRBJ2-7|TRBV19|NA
TGTGCCAGTAGTATAGGTACCGGGACAGGTTATACCTACGAGCAGTACTTC
CASSIGTGTGYTYEQYF
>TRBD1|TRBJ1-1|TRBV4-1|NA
TGCGCCAGCAGCCAGACAGGGATGAGCACTGAAGCTTTCTTT
CASSQTGMSTEAFF
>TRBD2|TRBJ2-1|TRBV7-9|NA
TGTGCCAGCAGCTTTCCCCTGACTAGCGGGATAAGCTCCTACAATGAGCAGTTCTTC
CASSFPLTSGISSYNEQFF
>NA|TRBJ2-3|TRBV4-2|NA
TGTGCCAGCAGCCAAAACCTGCGGGGTACAGATACGCAGTATTTT
CASSQNLRGTDTQYF
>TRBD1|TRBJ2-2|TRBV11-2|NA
TGTGCCAGCAGCTTAGGACAGGGGGTCGCCGGGGAGCTGTTTTTT
CASSLGQGVAGELFF
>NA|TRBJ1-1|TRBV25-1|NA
TGTGCCAGCAGTGACGGGGGAATGAACACTGAAGCTTTCTTT
CASSDGGMNTEAFF
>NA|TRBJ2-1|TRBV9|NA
TGTGCCAGCAGCGTAGATCGTCCGGGGGTCCGCTACAATGAGCAGTTCTTC
CASSVDRPGVRYNEQFF
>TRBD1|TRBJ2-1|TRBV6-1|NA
TGTGCCAGCAGTGAATTGGGACAGGGGGCGCGGGAGCAGTTCTTC
CASSELGQGAREQFF
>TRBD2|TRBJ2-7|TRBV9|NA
TGTGCCAGCAGCGTAGAGGTGGGGGGGGCCTACGAGCAGTACTTC
CASSVEVGGAYEQYF
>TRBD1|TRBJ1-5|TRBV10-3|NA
TGTGCCATCAGTGAAGGGCAGGGGGCTCAGCCCCAGCATTTT
CAISEGQGAQPQHF
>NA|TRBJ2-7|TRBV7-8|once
TGTGCCAGCAGCCTACACACAGTAAATGGTTACGAGCAGTACTTC
CASSLHTVNGYEQYF
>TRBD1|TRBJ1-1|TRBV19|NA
TGTGCCAGTAGTGCTACAGGGGGTACTGAAGCTTTCTTT
CASSATGGTEAFF
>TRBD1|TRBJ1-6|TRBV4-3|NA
TGCGCCAGCAGTCAACAGGGGGAGATTAATTCACCCCTCCACTTT
CASSQQGEINSPLHF
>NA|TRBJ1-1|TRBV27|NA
TGTGCCAGCACTAGGGGGGGGAGGGCTTTCTTT
CASTRGGRAFF
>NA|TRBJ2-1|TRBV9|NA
TGTGCCAGCAGCGAGGGGGGGAACTCCTACAATGAGCAGTTCTTC
CASSEGGNSYNEQFF